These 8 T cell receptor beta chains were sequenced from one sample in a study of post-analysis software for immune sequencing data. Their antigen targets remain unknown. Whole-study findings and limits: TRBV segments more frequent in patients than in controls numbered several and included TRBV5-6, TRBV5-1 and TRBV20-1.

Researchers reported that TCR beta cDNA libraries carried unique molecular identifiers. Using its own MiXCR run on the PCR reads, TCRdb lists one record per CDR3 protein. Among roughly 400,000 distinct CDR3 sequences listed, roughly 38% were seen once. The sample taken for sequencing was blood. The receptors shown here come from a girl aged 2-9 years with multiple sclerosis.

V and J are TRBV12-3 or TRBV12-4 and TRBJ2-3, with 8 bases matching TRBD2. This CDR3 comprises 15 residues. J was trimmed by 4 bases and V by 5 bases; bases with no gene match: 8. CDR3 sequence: CASSLLAARADTQYF. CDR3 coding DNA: TGTGCCAGCAGTCTACTAGCGGCTAGAGCAGATACGCAGTATTTT.

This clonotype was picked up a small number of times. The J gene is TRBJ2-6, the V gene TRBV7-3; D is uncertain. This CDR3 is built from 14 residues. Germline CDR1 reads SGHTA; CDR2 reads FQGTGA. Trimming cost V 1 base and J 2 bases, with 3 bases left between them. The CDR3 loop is CASSLSPGANVLTF. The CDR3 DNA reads TGTGCCAGCAGCTTAAGTCCTGGGGCCAACGTCCTGACTTTC.

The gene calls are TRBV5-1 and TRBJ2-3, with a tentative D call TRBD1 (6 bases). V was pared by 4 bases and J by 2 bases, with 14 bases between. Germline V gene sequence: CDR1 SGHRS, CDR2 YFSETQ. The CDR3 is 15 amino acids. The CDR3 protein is CASSLTGQPTDTQYF. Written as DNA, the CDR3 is TGCGCCAGCAGCCTAACGGGACAACCCACAGATACGCAGTATTTT.

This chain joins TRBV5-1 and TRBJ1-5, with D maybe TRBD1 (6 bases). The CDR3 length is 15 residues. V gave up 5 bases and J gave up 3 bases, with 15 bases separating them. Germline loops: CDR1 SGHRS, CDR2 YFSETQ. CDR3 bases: TGCGCCAGCAGTTCTACAGGGTTACTCAATCAGCCCCAGCATTTT. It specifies CASSSTGLLNQPQHF.

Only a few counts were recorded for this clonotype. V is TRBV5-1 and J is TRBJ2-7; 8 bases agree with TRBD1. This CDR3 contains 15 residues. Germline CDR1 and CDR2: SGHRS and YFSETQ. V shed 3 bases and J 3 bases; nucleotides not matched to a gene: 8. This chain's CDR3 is CASSYNQGAGYEQYF. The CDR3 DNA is TGCGCCAGCAGCTATAATCAGGGGGCAGGCTACGAGCAGTACTTC. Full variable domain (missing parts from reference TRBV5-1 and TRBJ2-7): KAGVTQTPRYLIKTRGQQVTLSCSPISGHRSVSWYQQTPGQGLQFLFEYFSETQRNKGNFPGRFSGRQFSNSRSEMNVSTLELGDSALYLCASSYNQGAGYEQYFGPGTRLTVT.

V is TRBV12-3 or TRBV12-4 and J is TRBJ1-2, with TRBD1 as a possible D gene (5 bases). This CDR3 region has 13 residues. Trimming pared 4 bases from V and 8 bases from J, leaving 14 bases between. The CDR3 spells CASSSGTPHGYTF. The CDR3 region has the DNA TGTGCCAGCAGTTCCGGGACGCCCCACGGCTACACCTTC.

In nucleotides, the CDR3 is TGTGCCAGCAGCTTGGCGCCTAGCCCAGGCTCCTACAATGAGCAGTTCTTC. This codes for CASSLAPSPGSYNEQFF. The chain couples TRBV5-4 to TRBJ2-1; D might be TRBD2 (5 bases). Trimming shortened V by 0 bases and J by 0 bases, and 13 bases separated the two germline ends. Germline V gene sequence: CDR1 SGHNT, CDR2 YYREEE (reference sequence). The CDR3 consists of 17 residues.

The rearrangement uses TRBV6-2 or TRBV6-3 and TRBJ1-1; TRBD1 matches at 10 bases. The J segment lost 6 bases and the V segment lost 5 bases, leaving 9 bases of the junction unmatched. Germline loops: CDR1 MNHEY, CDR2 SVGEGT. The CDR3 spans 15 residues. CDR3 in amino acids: CASSDRGLEVAEAFF. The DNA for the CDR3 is TGTGCCAGCAGTGACAGGGGGCTGGAGGTCGCTGAAGCTTTCTTT.